The clone carrying this T cell receptor (beta chain) was found many times. The antigen is not known. HTBI primers from iRepertoire and Arm-PCR of CDR3 regions yielded the TCR beta libraries. In the authors' methods: The samples included 60 to 65 TRBV and over 13 TRBJ segments. Each CDR3 protein gets one entry after TCRdb re-called the multiplex PCR reads with MiXCR. The V and J calls here are based on TCRdb, not the publication. The repertoire holds hundreds of thousands of distinct CDR3 sequences, with around 20% as singletons. Described time point: persistent/refractory GD, antithyroid drugs over 5 years with positive TRAb. With RNA extracted from PBMCs as input, the TCR library was made. American Thyroid Association guidelines defined Graves' disease diagnosis. The patient group derived from an endocrinology department in Xi'an, China. These data are taken from a study of regulatory T cells in long-lasting Graves disease.

The study, taken as a whole, reports: Gene preferences differed: TRBV28, TRBJ1-2, TRBJ2-5 in persistent cases.

This CDR3 region has 14 residues. Trimming took 1 base from V and 5 from J, leaving 12 bases between them. Looked up from germline, CDR1 is SGHTA and CDR2 is FQGNSA. The sample here was peripheral blood mononuclear cells (PBMCs), taken when the disease was refractory, from a patient treated with antithyroid drugs. This clonotype was obtained from a female donor with Graves disease. The rearrangement joins TRBV7-2 to TRBJ2-7, with a weak D call TRBD1 (5 bases). The CDR3 DNA is TGTGCCAGCAGCTTAGGCCAGGGTTGGAACGAGCAGTACTTC. Translating it yields CASSLGQGWNEQYF.